This T cell receptor (beta chain) was sequenced for a study of identical twins. The CDR3 contains 14 residues. V shed 3 bases and J shed 5 bases, with 10 bases lying between them. Germline CDR1 SEHNR, CDR2 FQNEAQ (reference sequence). TCRdb analysed the 5' RACE reads with MiXCR anew, one entry per CDR3 protein. This table has more than 400,000 distinct CDR3 sequences, approximately 14% appearing once. The same data also contributed to another study, on yellow fever vaccine responses in identical twins.

The rearrangement joins TRBV7-9 to TRBJ1-4; D is uncertain. The sequenced sample consisted of CD4+ T cells sorted from blood. The TCR sequence derives from a woman aged 18-35 years in good health. The CDR3 region is CASSLMGGNEKLFF. CDR3 nucleotide sequence: TGTGCCAGCAGCTTGATGGGTGGGAATGAAAAACTGTTTTTT.